These T cell receptor beta chains were read from a single sample in a study of blood T cell repertoires in COVID-19. Sequencing used immunoSEQ multiplex PCR; TCRdb keeps in-frame clones, though not all of them. This sample carries 70,000 or so clones, about 90% of them seen once, and the ten largest clones take approximately 15%. Sequenced material: peripheral blood. Receptors originate from a man aged 40-50 years with COVID-19, enrolled during active disease. CDR3s include the opening cysteine and the closing phenylalanine or tryptophan. The D gene is left open where the match is weak. Not every row has a clone size; where given, it reads once, few, many or a size class.

D: NA
V: TRBV27
J: TRBJ2-2
size: once
CDR3: CASSLRTANTGELFF
DNA: TGTGCCAGCAGTTTAAGGACAGCGAACACCGGGGAGCTGTTTTTT

D: NA
V: TRBV28
J: TRBJ1-4
size: NA
CDR3: CASSDPPGLYEKLFF
DNA: TGTGCCAGCAGCGACCCCCCAGGGCTTTATGAAAAACTGTTTTTT

D: NA
V: TRBV2
J: TRBJ2-1
size: NA
CDR3: CASSEVAGSYNEQFF
DNA: TGTGCCAGCAGTGAAGTGGCAGGCTCCTACAATGAGCAGTTCTTC

D: TRBD2
V: TRBV6-5
J: TRBJ2-7
size: medium-sized
CDR3: CASNPEGGAQYF
DNA: TGTGCCAGCAACCCCGAGGGAGGGGCGCAGTACTTC

D: TRBD2
V: TRBV6-6
J: TRBJ2-1
size: NA
CDR3: CASSSLLAGEASEQFF
DNA: TGTGCCAGCAGTTCCCTCTTAGCGGGGGAGGCGAGTGAGCAGTTCTTC

D: NA
V: TRBV18
J: TRBJ2-1
size: NA
CDR3: CASSPTGTAYNEQFF
DNA: TGTGCCAGCTCACCTACCGGGACTGCCTACAATGAGCAGTTCTTC

D: NA
V: TRBV7-2
J: TRBJ2-3
size: NA
CDR3: CASSLGMGQDTQYF
DNA: TGTGCCAGCAGCTTAGGGATGGGGCAGGATACGCAGTATTTT

D: NA
V: TRBV5-4
J: TRBJ1-2
size: NA
CDR3: CASSRGSVYGYTF
DNA: TGTGCCAGCAGCCGGGGTTCGGTTTATGGCTACACCTTC

D: TRBD2
V: TRBV27
J: TRBJ2-6
size: NA
CDR3: CASSWSSGGAGANVLTF
DNA: TGTGCCAGCAGTTGGAGTTCGGGAGGGGCTGGGGCCAACGTCCTGACTTTC

D: NA
V: TRBV5-1
J: TRBJ1-1
size: NA
CDR3: CASSPRGGRNTEAFF
DNA: TGCGCCAGCAGCCCAAGGGGGGGCCGAAACACTGAAGCTTTCTTT

D: NA
V: TRBV18
J: TRBJ1-3
size: NA
CDR3: CASSPLGQAEPGNTIYF
DNA: TGTGCCAGCTCACCGTTGGGGCAGGCTGAACCTGGAAACACCATATATTTT

D: TRBD1
V: TRBV24-1
J: TRBJ2-7
size: NA
CDR3: CATSDSNNRGRQYF
DNA: TGTGCCACCAGTGATTCCAACAACAGGGGGCGGCAGTACTTC

D: TRBD1
V: TRBV3-1/TRBV3-2
J: TRBJ2-5
size: NA
CDR3: CASSQSTGWGQETQYF
DNA: TGTGCCAGCAGCCAATCGACAGGGTGGGGTCAAGAGACCCAGTACTTC

D: NA
V: TRBV2
J: TRBJ2-1
size: NA
CDR3: CASSEGLEREQFF
DNA: TGTGCCAGCAGTGAAGGACTTGAGAGGGAGCAGTTCTTC

D: NA
V: TRBV5-1
J: TRBJ2-3
size: NA
CDR3: CASSFGQNTDTQYF
DNA: TGCGCCAGCAGCTTTGGACAGAATACAGATACGCAGTATTTT

D: TRBD2
V: TRBV10-3
J: TRBJ2-3
size: NA
CDR3: CATHLSGGATDTQYF
DNA: TGTGCCACCCATCTAAGCGGGGGGGCCACAGATACGCAGTATTTT

D: TRBD2
V: TRBV5-1
J: TRBJ2-1
size: NA
CDR3: CASSIELTSGGYNEQFF
DNA: TGCGCCAGCAGCATCGAACTGACTAGCGGGGGGTACAATGAGCAGTTCTTC

D: TRBD1
V: TRBV5-1
J: TRBJ2-5
size: once
CDR3: CASSLPDRGEETQYF
DNA: TGCGCCAGCAGCTTGCCCGACAGGGGTGAAGAGACCCAGTACTTC

D: TRBD2
V: TRBV24-1
J: TRBJ2-1
size: NA
CDR3: CATSDLQGGGAYNEQFF
DNA: TGTGCCACCAGTGATTTGCAAGGCGGGGGGGCCTACAATGAGCAGTTCTTC

D: NA
V: TRBV6-6
J: TRBJ1-3
size: NA
CDR3: CASSTGGNTIYF
DNA: TGTGCCAGCAGTACAGGGGGAAACACCATATATTTT

D: NA
V: TRBV4-2
J: TRBJ2-1
size: NA
CDR3: CASSQVGVGEQFF
DNA: TGTGCCAGCAGCCAAGTCGGAGTCGGTGAGCAGTTCTTC

D: TRBD1
V: TRBV2
J: TRBJ1-6
size: NA
CDR3: CASSPRTGMGSPLHF
DNA: TGTGCCAGCAGTCCCCGGACAGGGATGGGTTCACCCCTCCACTTT

D: TRBD1
V: TRBV19
J: TRBJ1-1
size: NA
CDR3: CASSSEQGTTFF
DNA: TGTGCCAGTAGTAGTGAACAGGGGACGACTTTCTTT

D: NA
V: TRBV27
J: TRBJ1-4
size: NA
CDR3: CASRLSQQSNEKLFF
DNA: TGTGCCAGCAGGTTGTCCCAACAATCTAATGAAAAACTGTTTTTT

D: TRBD1
V: TRBV5-1
J: TRBJ2-3
size: NA
CDR3: CASSFGQGALDTQYF
DNA: TGCGCCAGCAGCTTTGGCCAGGGGGCATTAGATACGCAGTATTTT

D: TRBD1
V: TRBV24-1
J: TRBJ2-2
size: NA
CDR3: CATSDLEDRGTGELFF
DNA: TGTGCCACCAGTGATTTGGAGGACAGGGGAACCGGGGAGCTGTTTTTT

D: TRBD1
V: TRBV7-2
J: TRBJ2-1
size: NA
CDR3: CASSPWPGTGDSNNEQFF
DNA: TGTGCCAGCAGCCCATGGCCCGGGACAGGGGATTCGAACAATGAGCAGTTCTTC

D: NA
V: TRBV11-2
J: TRBJ2-5
size: NA
CDR3: CASSFIDRGGTQYF
DNA: TGTGCCAGCAGCTTTATCGACCGTGGAGGTACCCAGTACTTC

D: NA
V: TRBV9
J: TRBJ1-2
size: NA
CDR3: CASSGRDNYGYTF
DNA: TGTGCCAGCAGCGGCAGGGATAACTATGGCTACACCTTC

D: NA
V: TRBV5-1
J: TRBJ2-5
size: NA
CDR3: CASRRGFLGLQGQETQYF
DNA: TGCGCCAGCAGAAGGGGTTTCCTGGGCCTCCAGGGCCAAGAGACCCAGTACTTC

D: NA
V: TRBV19
J: TRBJ2-1
size: NA
CDR3: CASSIAAGVPNNEQFF
DNA: TGTGCCAGTAGTATAGCAGCCGGGGTTCCGAACAATGAGCAGTTCTTC

D: TRBD2
V: TRBV3-1/TRBV3-2
J: TRBJ2-1
size: NA
CDR3: CASSLGGSPYNEQFF
DNA: TGTGCCAGCAGCCTCGGGGGGTCACCCTACAATGAGCAGTTCTTC

D: TRBD1
V: TRBV19
J: TRBJ2-6
size: NA
CDR3: CASKRRDRDSGANVLTF
DNA: TGTGCCAGTAAACGCCGGGACAGAGACTCTGGGGCCAACGTCCTGACTTTC

D: TRBD1
V: TRBV2
J: TRBJ1-4
size: NA
CDR3: CASRGTGGLNEKLFF
DNA: TGTGCCAGCAGAGGGACAGGGGGCCTGAATGAAAAACTGTTTTTT

D: TRBD1
V: TRBV19
J: TRBJ2-3
size: NA
CDR3: CASSNPQGAMGTDTQYF
DNA: TGTGCCAGTAGTAACCCTCAGGGGGCGATGGGCACAGATACGCAGTATTTT

D: NA
V: TRBV27
J: TRBJ1-2
size: NA
CDR3: CASSPGEGAGYTF
DNA: TGTGCCAGCAGTCCAGGGGAAGGTGCTGGCTACACCTTC

D: TRBD1
V: TRBV9
J: TRBJ1-2
size: NA
CDR3: CASSVEGSGTGYGYTF
DNA: TGTGCCAGCAGCGTAGAAGGCTCCGGGACAGGCTATGGCTACACCTTC

D: TRBD1
V: TRBV11-2
J: TRBJ1-1
size: NA
CDR3: CVSTWGQTNTEAFF
DNA: TGTGTCAGCACCTGGGGACAGACGAACACTGAAGCTTTCTTT